These 10 T cell receptor beta chains originate from one sample sequenced in a study of OX40 agonist ivuxolimab in advanced cancers. Measured with immunoSEQ multiplex PCR; TCRdb has only the in-frame clones, and not every one. Among some 46,000 clones listed, approximately 86% were seen once. Sequences were derived from CD4+ or CD8+ T cells sorted from blood, sampled in a trial of the OX40 agonist ivuxolimab. The source of these receptors is an adult with an advanced solid tumor such as melanoma, head and neck, liver or kidney cancer.

The chain joins TRBV6-1 to TRBJ2-7; the D gene is possibly TRBD1 (6 bases). Germline CDR1 reads MNHNS; CDR2 reads SASEGT. With 2 bases removed from V and 7 bases from J, the gap between germline ends came to 21 bases. CDR3 length: 16 amino acids. CDR3 nucleotide sequence: TGTGCCAGCAGTGAAAGTCTCTGGCAGGGGCTTTGGGAGCAGTACGTC. Encoded protein: CASSESLWQGLWEQYV.

This sequence joins TRBV28 and TRBJ1-4; D is possibly TRBD1 (6 bases). CDR1 is MDHEN, CDR2 SYDVKM, per germline. V lost 4 bases and J 7 bases, leaving 28 bases between the germline ends. The CDR3 totals 19 residues. The CDR3: CASSSYPALQGRKGEKLFF. The CDR3, as DNA: TGTGCCAGCAGTTCATATCCCGCTCTACAGGGCCGGAAGGGTGAAAAACTGTTTTTT.

V and J are TRBV13 and TRBJ1-2; D remains unclear. The V gene's germline CDR1 is PRHDT and CDR2 FYEKMQ (reference sequence). V lost 5 bases, J lost 2 bases, and 18 bases lay in between. The CDR3 spans 16 residues. This CDR3 reads CASSPRVRENNYGYTF. The CDR3 DNA reads TGTGCCAGCAGCCCACGGGTCCGAGAGAACAACTATGGCTACACCTTC.

This chain joins TRBV7-4 and TRBJ2-7, with unresolved D. The CDR3 is 12 amino acids. The V and J ends lost 2 bases and 6 bases respectively, with 8 bases between them. Germline CDR1 and CDR2: SGHVT and SQSDAQ. CDR3 protein: CASSLIGVEQYV. CDR3 coding DNA: TGTGCCAGCAGCTTAATTGGGGTCGAGCAGTACGTC.

This chain uses TRBV5-8 with TRBJ1-1; no reliable D call. Per the germline V gene, CDR1 is SGHTS and CDR2 is YDEGEE. Trimming stripped 0 bases from V and 3 bases from J, with 6 bases between. This CDR3 is built from 13 residues. The CDR3 region is CASSLDVYTEAFF. For the CDR3, the DNA is TGTGCCAGCAGCTTGGACGTGTACACTGAAGCTTTCTTT.

V usage is TRBV5-1 and J usage is TRBJ2-5; 7 bases agree with TRBD1. This CDR3 spans 16 amino acids. Unmatched junction bases numbered 12, after V lost 2 bases and J lost 5 bases. Germline CDR1 is SGHRS and CDR2 is YFSETQ. The CDR3 nucleotides read TGCGCCAGCAGCTTAGAAAGGGCCAGGGGGTTGGAGACCCAGTACTTC. Protein product: CASSLERARGLETQYF.

This chain links TRBV5-1 with TRBJ2-3; D could derive from TRBD1 or TRBD2 (5 bases each). CDR1 is SGHRS and CDR2 is YFSETQ in the germline V gene. The CDR3 covers 16 residues. The V gene lost 5 bases and the J gene lost 0 bases, with 16 bases spanning the gap. The CDR3 coding sequence is TGCGCCAGCAGGTTGAGGGGCGAGACTAGCACAGATACGCAGTATTTT. Translation: CASRLRGETSTDTQYF.

The genes are TRBV7-7 and TRBJ2-7, with 9 nucleotides matching TRBD1. Losses at the gene ends were 4 bases for V and 1 base for J; bases not matched to a gene: 5. The CDR3 length is 15 residues. Per the germline V gene, CDR1 is SSHAT and CDR2 is FNYEAQ (reference sequence). CDR3 nucleotide sequence: TGTGCCAGCAGCTCCGGGACAGGGATTTCCTACGAGCAGTACTTC. It codes for CASSSGTGISYEQYF.

The chain couples TRBV6-6 to TRBJ2-7; no definite D call. This CDR3 is built from 12 residues. V was shortened by 1 base and J by 5 bases, with 6 bases between the two germline ends. Germline assignment: CDR1 MNHNY and CDR2 SVGAGI (reference sequence). The CDR3 spells CASSYFADEQYF. The DNA of the CDR3 is TGTGCCAGCAGTTACTTTGCAGACGAGCAGTACTTC.

The V and J genes are TRBV12-5 and TRBJ2-1; D unclear. Germline V gene sequence: CDR1 LGHNT, CDR2 FRNRAP. Deletions cut 0 bases from V and 10 bases from J, with 4 bases between. This CDR3 is built from 11 residues. CDR3 DNA sequence: TGTGCTAGTGGTTTGGTGGGGGAGCAGTTCTTC. Residues: CASGLVGEQFF.